Listed below are T cell receptor beta chains from one sample, sequenced in a study of blood T cells in healthy people across ages. TCRdb recomputed calls from the 5' RACE reads with MiXCR, one row per CDR3 protein. The top ten clones hold approximately 40% of a sample with more than 650,000 distinct CDR3 sequences, 53% of them seen once. The sample consisted of blood. The receptors were sampled from a man older than 75 in good health. Both conserved end residues are part of each CDR3. The D gene is left open where the match is weak. Some rows mark clone size as missing; the rest say once, few, many or name a class of expanded clone.

cdr3_length	j_call	d_call	clone_size	v_call	cdr3_aa	cdr3_nt
14	TRBJ1-6	TRBD1	-	TRBV20-1	CSARQGSYNSPLHF	TGCAGTGCAAGACAGGGCTCCTATAATTCACCCCTCCACTTT
14	TRBJ2-7	-	-	TRBV2	CASSERRYSYEQYF	TGTGCCAGCAGTGAAAGACGGTACTCCTACGAGCAGTACTTC
14	TRBJ2-3	-	-	TRBV9	CASSTPSGTDTQYF	TGTGCCAGCAGCACCCCAAGCGGAACAGATACGCAGTATTTT
14	TRBJ2-5	TRBD1	few	TRBV7-2	CASSLAEGQGIQYF	TGTGCCAGCAGCTTAGCCGAGGGACAGGGTATACAGTACTTC
14	TRBJ1-2	-	few	TRBV4-1	CASSHQGTNYGYTF	TGCGCCAGCAGCCACCAAGGGACTAACTATGGCTACACCTTC
14	TRBJ2-7	-	-	TRBV7-2	CASRWGALYYEQYF	TGTGCCAGTAGATGGGGGGCCCTCTACTACGAGCAGTACTTC
15	TRBJ2-3	TRBD2	-	TRBV4-2	CASSQVRLAGDTQYF	TGTGCCAGCAGCCAAGTCAGACTAGCGGGAGATACGCAGTATTTT
19	TRBJ2-1	TRBD2	-	TRBV7-9	CASSMGRTSGRRLNNEQFF	TGTGCCAGCAGCATGGGCCGGACTAGCGGGAGGCGACTTAACAATGAGCAGTTCTTC
16	TRBJ2-7	-	-	TRBV4-2	CASSRGGAGGSDEQYF	TGTGCCAGCAGCCGGGGAGGAGCCGGGGGCTCCGACGAGCAGTACTTC
15	TRBJ1-1	-	few	TRBV20-1	CSARDQGRLVTEAFF	TGCAGTGCTAGAGACCAGGGTAGGCTAGTCACTGAAGCTTTCTTT
16	TRBJ2-1	-	-	TRBV5-1	CASSLAQQGSYNEQFF	TGCGCCAGCAGCTTGGCTCAACAGGGCTCCTACAATGAGCAGTTCTTC
13	TRBJ2-7	-	few	TRBV11-1	CASSSTASYEQYF	TGTGCCAGCAGTTCGACAGCATCCTACGAGCAGTACTTC
18	TRBJ2-5	TRBD2	-	TRBV18	CASSPLGLAGGRNNEQYF	TGTGCCAGCTCACCCCTCGGACTAGCGGGAGGGAGAAACAATGAGCAGTACTTC
15	TRBJ2-5	TRBD2	-	TRBV5-1	CASSSTGLAGADQYF	TGCGCCAGCAGCTCCACCGGACTAGCGGGAGCCGACCAGTACTTC
15	TRBJ1-5	-	-	TRBV9	CASSAEGGANQPQHF	TGTGCCAGCAGCGCGGAAGGGGGGGCTAATCAGCCCCAGCATTTT
16	TRBJ2-7	TRBD2	once	TRBV3-1	CASSPKAASGSYEQYF	TGTGCCAGCAGCCCGAAGGCAGCTAGCGGCTCCTACGAGCAGTACTTC
15	TRBJ2-1	-	-	TRBV7-2	CASSPRRLDLNEQFF	TGTGCCAGCAGCCCCCGGAGACTAGACCTCAATGAGCAGTTCTTC
14	TRBJ1-2	-	-	TRBV3-1	CASSQRAVENGYTF	TGTGCCAGCAGCCAAAGGGCAGTTGAAAATGGCTACACCTTC
14	TRBJ1-1	-	-	TRBV12-3/TRBV12-4	CASSPTGSRFEAFF	TGTGCCAGCAGTCCCACCGGGTCCCGTTTTGAAGCTTTCTTT
14	TRBJ2-2	-	few	TRBV29-1	CSVASHSSTGELFF	TGCAGCGTAGCGTCGCATTCCTCCACCGGGGAGCTGTTTTTT
16	TRBJ2-1	TRBD1	few	TRBV15	CATSRMLGQGNNEQFF	TGTGCCACCAGCAGAATGCTAGGACAGGGAAACAATGAGCAGTTCTTC
16	TRBJ2-7	TRBD2	-	TRBV24-1	CAASDPLRGELHEQYF	TGTGCCGCCAGTGACCCGCTACGGGGGGAGTTGCACGAGCAGTACTTC
13	TRBJ2-1	-	few	TRBV5-1	CASRDGLGNEQFF	TGCGCCAGCAGAGATGGTCTGGGTAATGAGCAGTTCTTC
17	TRBJ2-5	TRBD2	-	TRBV12-3/TRBV12-4	CASRPGTSGRRAKTQYF	TGTGCCAGCAGACCCGGGACTAGCGGGAGGAGGGCCAAGACCCAGTACTTC
15	TRBJ2-1	-	once	TRBV7-8	CASSLNREPYNEQFF	TGTGCCAGCAGCCTAAACCGTGAACCCTACAATGAGCAGTTCTTC
12	TRBJ2-2	-	-	TRBV29-1	CSAKKGPGELFF	TGCAGCGCTAAAAAGGGCCCCGGGGAGCTGTTTTTT
16	TRBJ2-7	TRBD1	many	TRBV5-1	CASRRTPGTGFYEQYF	TGCGCCAGCCGCCGTACCCCCGGGACAGGGTTTTACGAGCAGTACTTC
15	TRBJ2-7	TRBD1	-	TRBV3-1	CASSQVGTGGAEQYF	TGTGCCAGCAGCCAAGTGGGGACAGGGGGCGCCGAGCAGTACTTC
16	TRBJ2-1	TRBD2	few	TRBV9	CASSVGAGAVYNEQFF	TGTGCCAGCAGCGTTGGAGCGGGAGCAGTTTACAATGAGCAGTTCTTC
16	TRBJ2-7	TRBD2	-	TRBV12-3/TRBV12-4	CASSRGAGGASYEQYF	TGTGCCAGCAGCCGAGGAGCGGGAGGTGCATCCTACGAGCAGTACTTC
14	TRBJ1-6	TRBD1	once	TRBV27	CASRPTGTGSPLHF	TGTGCCAGCAGGCCGACAGGGACGGGGTCACCCCTCCACTTT
20	TRBJ2-1	TRBD2	-	TRBV29-1	CSVEFLRGTSGRTSYNEQFF	TGCAGCGTTGAATTCTTAAGGGGGACTAGCGGGAGGACGTCCTACAATGAGCAGTTCTTC
13	TRBJ2-7	-	-	TRBV12-3/TRBV12-4	CASSVSEVYEQYF	TGTGCCAGCAGTGTATCAGAGGTCTACGAGCAGTACTTC
18	TRBJ2-7	TRBD2	-	TRBV2	CASSGALAGGHSSYEQYF	TGTGCCAGCAGTGGAGCGCTAGCGGGAGGGCACAGCTCCTACGAGCAGTACTTC
15	TRBJ2-3	-	few	TRBV20-1	CSAREPGRGTDTQYF	TGCAGTGCCCGTGAGCCAGGGCGAGGCACAGATACGCAGTATTTT
15	TRBJ2-4	-	-	TRBV9	CASSVGAGGENIQYF	TGTGCCAGCAGCGTAGGAGCCGGGGGTGAAAACATTCAGTACTTC
14	TRBJ1-2	-	-	TRBV11-2	CVSSPTDTNYGYTF	TGTGTCAGCAGCCCGACAGACACTAACTATGGCTACACCTTC
15	TRBJ2-7	-	few	TRBV2	CASSRQETLRYEQYF	TGTGCCAGCAGCCGACAGGAAACTCTCCGCTACGAGCAGTACTTC
14	TRBJ2-1	TRBD1	-	TRBV20-1	CSTTRQGVVNEQFF	TGCAGTACCACCAGACAGGGGGTGGTCAATGAGCAGTTCTTC
10	TRBJ1-2	-	-	TRBV20-1	CSVTDDGYTF	TGCAGTGTCACAGATGATGGCTACACCTTC
14	TRBJ2-7	TRBD2	-	TRBV6-2/TRBV6-3	CASSPSGALHEQYF	TGTGCCAGCAGTCCTAGCGGGGCCCTCCACGAGCAGTACTTC
12	TRBJ2-3	TRBD2	few	TRBV29-1	CSVSGGDGYAYF	TGCAGCGTGAGCGGGGGTGATGGATACGCGTATTTT
15	TRBJ1-1	-	-	TRBV5-1	CASSRAGTMNTEAFF	TGCGCCAGCAGTCGGGCCGGGACGATGAACACTGAAGCTTTCTTT
16	TRBJ2-4	-	-	TRBV6-5	CASSYDSEEAKNIQYF	TGTGCCAGCAGTTACGACAGTGAGGAGGCCAAAAACATTCAGTACTTC
15	TRBJ1-6	TRBD1	-	TRBV27	CASRSGQVNNSPLHF	TGTGCCAGCCGATCCGGACAGGTCAATAATTCACCCCTCCACTTT
15	TRBJ2-5	TRBD2	few	TRBV28	CASRGSGKRQETQYF	TGTGCCAGCAGAGGTAGCGGGAAACGCCAAGAGACCCAGTACTTC
12	TRBJ2-3	-	many	TRBV29-1	CSVTQGTDTQYF	TGCAGCGTCACACAGGGCACAGATACGCAGTATTTT
17	TRBJ2-3	TRBD2	-	TRBV3-1	CASSQDGTGGYTDTQYF	TGTGCCAGCAGCCAAGACGGCACGGGAGGGTACACAGATACGCAGTATTTT